Sequencing of this T cell receptor beta chain was carried out in a study of blood T cells in healthy people across ages. Trimming at V came to 8 bases and at J to 0 bases, leaving 11 bases not matched to a gene. This CDR3 has 15 residues. Germline V gene lookup returns CDR1 DFQATT and CDR2 SNEGSKA (reference sequence). Each sample provided at least 6 micrograms of extracted total RNA. The authors ran a second PCR of roughly 7 to 11 cycles using a sample-barcoded 5' primer and a J-beta primer mix. MiXCR, run by TCRdb on the 5' RACE reads, gives a single entry per CDR3 protein. This table has some 690,000 distinct CDR3 sequences, 22% appearing once. General study findings and limits: The fall in TCR beta diversity per million T cells was roughly linear with age. A strong correlation was seen between TCR beta diversity and naive T cell percentage. Long-lived donors carried more naive CD4+ cells and greater diversity than aged donors.

Remarks on this clonotype: Its matching antigen is unknown.

This TCR was recovered from a man in his 70s in good health. The specimen sequenced was blood. The V and J genes are TRBV20-1 and TRBJ2-3; 7 bases fit TRBD2. CDR3 residues: CSTGGLAVSTDTQYF. The CDR3 coding sequence is TGCAGTACTGGTGGTCTAGCGGTTAGCACAGATACGCAGTATTTT.